One and the same sample provided the 17 T cell receptor beta chains below, sequenced in a study of OX40 agonist ivuxolimab in advanced cancers. The table came from immunoSEQ multiplex PCR; TCRdb's copy has only in-frame clones and leaves some out. The table has 65,000 to 90,000 clones, around 84% seen once; the top ten hold around 2.7%. Specimen: CD4+ or CD8+ T cells sorted from blood, collected in a trial of the OX40 agonist ivuxolimab. These TCRs come from an adult with an advanced solid tumor such as melanoma, head and neck, liver or kidney cancer.

The V call is TRBV2, the J call TRBJ2-7; D may correspond to TRBD1 or TRBD2 (6 bases each). The germline V and J ends were trimmed by 6 bases and 6 bases, with 18 bases remaining between them. Germline CDR1 SNHLY, CDR2 FYNNEI. This CDR3 spans 14 amino acids. In nucleotides, the CDR3 is TGTGCCAGCAGCCCCGGGGGCCCAGGTTCCGAGCAGTACGTC. Translated: CASSPGGPGSEQYV.

The rearrangement joins TRBV7-2 to TRBJ1-3, with TRBD1 matching 7 bases. With V trimmed by 0 bases and J by 0 bases, 2 bases remained unmatched. The germline CDR1 and CDR2 sequences are SGHTA and FQGNSA. This CDR3 region has 16 residues. The CDR3 DNA follows: TGTGCCAGCAGCTTAGCCACAGGGGTCTCTGGAAACACCATATATTTT. It is translated as CASSLATGVSGNTIYF.

The rearrangement uses TRBV28 and TRBJ1-6, with TRBD1 as a possible D gene (5 bases). The V gene lost 4 bases and the J gene lost 7 bases, with 14 bases spanning the gap. The germline V gene encodes CDR1 MDHEN and CDR2 SYDVKM. CDR3 length: 15 residues. The CDR3 coding sequence is TGTGCCAGCAGTTCGCGGGACCTGCCCAATTCACCCCTCCACTTT. The encoded protein is CASSSRDLPNSPLHF.

This sequence joins TRBV19 and TRBJ2-5; either TRBD1 or TRBD2 may fit D (5 bases each). The V end lost 4 bases, the J end lost 4 bases, and 19 bases lay between the germline ends. The CDR3 consists of 16 residues. In germline, CDR1 is LNHDA, CDR2 SQIVND (reference sequence). In DNA, the CDR3 is TGTGCCAGTAGTACCCGGGACCTAATATGGGGAGAGACCCAGTACTTC. Its protein is CASSTRDLIWGETQYF.

The V and J genes are TRBV19 and TRBJ2-5, with 11 bases identical to TRBD1. Germline CDR1 is LNHDA and CDR2 is SQIVND (reference sequence). With 3 bases clipped from V and 2 bases from J, the junction kept 8 bases outside the gene matches. The CDR3 consists of 17 residues. For the CDR3, the DNA is TGTGCCAGTAGTATTGGGGACAGGGGGAGCGTACAAGAGACCCAGTACTTC. Translated: CASSIGDRGSVQETQYF. Full variable domain (missing parts from reference TRBV19 and TRBJ2-5): DGGITQSPKYLFRKEGQNVTLSCEQNLNHDAMYWYRQDPGQGLRLIYYSQIVNDFQKGDIAEGYSVSREKKESFPLTVTSAQKNPTAFYLCASSIGDRGSVQETQYFGPGTRLLVL.

In this sample, this clone turned up a few times. This chain connects TRBV7-9 to TRBJ1-2, with a weak D call TRBD1 (6 bases). Trimming took off 5 bases at V and 4 bases at J, with 17 bases between the two ends. The CDR3 contains 15 residues. Germline V gene lookup returns CDR1 SEHNR and CDR2 FQNEAQ (reference sequence). CDR3 sequence reads: CASSPVGGRTYGYTF. As DNA, the CDR3 is TGTGCCAGCAGCCCAGTAGGGGGAAGGACCTATGGCTACACCTTC. The complete variable domain, with remaining parts taken from reference TRBV7-9 and TRBJ1-2, reads DTGVSQNPRHKITKRGQNVTFRCDPISEHNRLYWYRQTLGQGPEFLTYFQNEAQLEKSRLLSDRFSAERPKGSFSTLEIQRTEQGDSAMYLCASSPVGGRTYGYTFGSGTRLTVV.

The chain recombines TRBV10-2 with TRBJ1-6; D unclear. This CDR3 spans 16 amino acids. The V gene lost 3 bases and the J gene lost 3 bases, with 12 bases spanning the gap. CDR1 is WSHSY and CDR2 is SAAADI in the germline V gene. CDR3 protein: CASSDEGANYNSPLHF. The CDR3 coding sequence is TGCGCCAGCAGTGATGAAGGCGCCAACTATAATTCACCCCTCCACTTT.

The chain joins TRBV6-5 to TRBJ2-7; unclear D gene. Trimming pared 5 bases from V and 2 bases from J, leaving 10 bases between. Germline values: CDR1 MNHEY, CDR2 SVGAGI. This CDR3 is 13 amino acids long. The CDR3: CASSPDLTYEQYV. The CDR3 nucleotides are TGTGCCAGCAGTCCTGATCTTACCTACGAGCAGTACGTC.

J is TRBJ1-2 and V is TRBV9, with 8 bases that match TRBD1. The CDR3 is 15 amino acids. Germline V gene sequence: CDR1 SGDLS, CDR2 YYNGEE. The trim removed 2 bases at V and 0 bases at J, leaving 3 bases unmatched. As DNA, the CDR3 is TGTGCCAGCAGCGTTGAACAGGGGGCTAACTATGGCTACACCTTC. The encoded protein is CASSVEQGANYGYTF.

CDR3 protein: CASSTGTGGLNEQYV. The CDR3 DNA follows: TGTGCCAGCAGCACCGGGACAGGGGGCCTGAACGAGCAGTACGTC. The chain employs TRBV5-5 and TRBJ2-7, with 12 nucleotides matching TRBD1. Germline values: CDR1 SGHKS, CDR2 YYEKEE (reference sequence). The CDR3 contains 15 residues. V was clipped by 4 bases and J by 5 bases; unmatched bases: 7.

This clone came up a few times. The chain couples TRBV27 to TRBJ2-2, with D perhaps TRBD2 (5 bases). Per germline, CDR1 MNHEY and CDR2 SMNVEV (reference sequence). V gave up 4 bases and J gave up 1 base, with 16 bases separating them. The CDR3 is 17 amino acids. This CDR3 is CASSSPGYAGNTGELFF. CDR3 nucleotide sequence: TGTGCCAGCAGTTCCCCCGGGTATGCGGGGAACACCGGGGAGCTGTTTTTT.

The genes are TRBV6-1 and TRBJ2-5, with D tentatively TRBD1 (6 bases). Germline-derived CDR1 and CDR2 are MNHNS and SASEGT. The CDR3 loop spans 15 amino acids. V was trimmed by 7 bases and J by 4 bases, leaving 19 bases between them. CDR3 sequence (DNA): TGTGCCAGCAACGACATTTCCAGGGGCGGAGAGACCCAGTACTTC. Amino acid sequence: CASNDISRGGETQYF.

This clone was recorded only once. The CDR3 sequence is CASSSYTGELFF. As DNA, the CDR3 is TGTGCCAGCAGCTCTTACACCGGGGAGCTGTTTTTT. The chain recombines TRBV7-3 with TRBJ2-2, with D hard to call. The CDR3 runs to 12 residues. CDR1 SGHTA and CDR2 FQGTGA come from the germline V gene. V was pared by 4 bases and J by 3 bases, with 3 bases between.

This chain connects TRBV5-8 to TRBJ1-5, with D unresolved. Germline CDR1 SGHTS, CDR2 YDEGEE. The V gene lost 0 bases and the J gene lost 4 bases, with 8 bases spanning the gap. The CDR3 covers 14 residues. This CDR3 is CASSLEAGNQPQHF. The CDR3 nucleotides read TGTGCCAGCAGCTTGGAAGCGGGAAATCAGCCCCAGCATTTT.

The chain uses TRBV5-6 and TRBJ2-1; perhaps TRBD2 as D (5 bases). Germline assignment: CDR1 SGHDT and CDR2 YYEEEE. The CDR3 contains 19 residues. V was shortened by 4 bases and J by 0 bases, with 23 bases between the two germline ends. CDR3 nucleotides: TGTGCCAGCAGCCCCGGAGGATCTGCCGCATTTCTCTCCTACAATGAGCAGTTCTTC. Amino acids: CASSPGGSAAFLSYNEQFF.

The J gene is TRBJ2-7, the V gene TRBV5-1; 10 bases are shared with TRBD1. The CDR3 is 14 amino acids. The V segment lost 2 bases and the J segment 5 bases; nucleotides outside the gene matches: 4. Per the germline V gene, CDR1 is SGHRS and CDR2 is YFSETQ. The CDR3 loop reads CASSFSGQGHEQYF. Written as DNA, the CDR3 is TGCGCCAGCAGCTTCTCGGGACAGGGGCACGAGCAGTACTTC.

V and J are TRBV19 and TRBJ2-5; D might be TRBD1 (5 bases). Germline V gives CDR1 LNHDA, CDR2 SQIVND (reference sequence). Trimming took off 1 base at V and 4 bases at J, with 13 bases between the two ends. The length of the CDR3 is 15 residues. DNA of the CDR3: TGTGCCAGTAGTATAGGGCAGGGCATGGGAGAGACCCAGTACTTC. This gives the protein CASSIGQGMGETQYF.